Listed below are T cell receptor beta chains from one sample, sequenced in a study of cytomegalovirus exposure and HLA in healthy donors. The table came from immunoSEQ multiplex PCR; TCRdb's copy has only in-frame clones and leaves some out. Of some 110,000 clones listed, 74% are singletons. The specimen sequenced was PBMCs. These receptors originate from a woman between 50 and 59 years old in good health and CMV-seropositive. The CDR3 runs from the conserved cysteine through the conserved F or W. A D gene is named only where the DNA matches it firmly. Only part of the rows carry a size: once, few, many, or a class if the clone is expanded.

v_call	d_call	j_call	clone_size	cdr3_aa	cdr3_nt
TRBV7-3	TRBD1	TRBJ1-3	NA	CASSTGVSSGNTIYF	TGTGCCAGCAGCACAGGGGTGAGCTCTGGAAACACCATATATTTT
TRBV5-4	TRBD2	TRBJ2-7	NA	CASSPEREAVYEQYF	TGTGCCAGCAGCCCCGAGCGGGAGGCCGTCTACGAGCAGTACTTC
TRBV7-6	NA	TRBJ2-3	NA	CASSTSTDTQYF	TGTGCCAGCAGCACTAGCACAGATACGCAGTATTTT
TRBV5-8	TRBD1	TRBJ2-3	NA	CASSWMGQGMTDTQYF	TGTGCCAGCAGCTGGATGGGACAGGGGATGACAGATACGCAGTATTTT
TRBV6-1	NA	TRBJ1-5	NA	CASSGQGVRQPQHF	TGTGCCAGCAGTGGGCAGGGTGTGAGGCAGCCCCAGCATTTT
TRBV29-1	NA	TRBJ2-3	NA	CSVALAADTQYF	TGCAGCGTTGCTCTAGCCGCAGATACGCAGTATTTT
TRBV28	NA	TRBJ2-5	NA	CASVGLEETQYF	TGTGCCAGCGTGGGACTCGAAGAGACCCAGTACTTC
TRBV29-1	TRBD2	TRBJ2-3	once	CSVARTSGGTDTQYF	TGCAGCGTTGCACGTACTAGCGGGGGCACAGATACGCAGTATTTT
TRBV10-3	TRBD1	TRBJ1-1	NA	CAISESEVPGGVDTEAFF	TGTGCCATCAGTGAGTCCGAGGTTCCAGGGGGCGTTGACACTGAAGCTTTCTTT
TRBV7-8	TRBD1	TRBJ2-5	NA	CASSLTGEETQYF	TGTGCCAGCAGCTTGACAGGGGAGGAGACCCAGTACTTC
TRBV19	NA	TRBJ1-1	NA	CASSTGSPYEAFF	TGTGCCAGTAGTACCGGGAGCCCATATGAAGCTTTCTTT
TRBV25-1	TRBD1	TRBJ1-2	NA	CASSNRDRNYGYTF	TGTGCCAGCAGTAACCGGGACAGAAACTATGGCTACACCTTC
TRBV6-5	NA	TRBJ1-6	NA	CASSPVRGGNSPLHF	TGTGCCAGCAGCCCCGTTAGGGGAGGCAATTCACCCCTCCACTTT
TRBV19	TRBD1	TRBJ1-5	NA	CASSETGGTNQPQHF	TGTGCCAGTAGTGAAACAGGGGGAACGAATCAGCCCCAGCATTTT
TRBV18	TRBD1	TRBJ2-1	NA	CASSPPVSQGARNEQFF	TGTGCCAGCTCACCACCGGTTTCCCAGGGGGCAAGGAATGAGCAGTTCTTC
TRBV5-5	TRBD1	TRBJ2-4	NA	CASSPGTGFMNIQYF	TGTGCCAGCAGTCCCGGGACAGGGTTTATGAACATTCAGTACTTC
TRBV29-1	NA	TRBJ2-7	NA	CSGKVGDEQYF	TGCAGCGGGAAGGTCGGGGACGAGCAGTACTTC
TRBV6-1	NA	TRBJ2-3	NA	CASSETGSSTDTQYF	TGTGCCAGCAGCGAAACAGGGTCTAGCACAGATACGCAGTATTTT
TRBV15	NA	TRBJ2-7	once	CATSRDQQLPYEQYF	TGTGCCACCAGCAGAGATCAACAGCTTCCCTACGAGCAGTACTTC
TRBV30	NA	TRBJ2-7	NA	CAWSRSGLLVSYEQYF	TGTGCCTGGAGTCGAAGCGGGCTTTTGGTCTCCTACGAGCAGTACTTC
TRBV6-1	NA	TRBJ2-7	NA	CASSERTVPSSYEQYF	TGTGCCAGCAGTGAAAGGACAGTGCCCAGCTCCTACGAGCAGTACTTC
TRBV29-1	NA	TRBJ1-2	NA	CSVETVAYGYTF	TGCAGCGTTGAAACGGTTGCCTATGGCTACACCTTC
TRBV25-1	TRBD1	TRBJ2-3	NA	CASSVQGRGGTQYF	TGTGCCAGCAGTGTACAGGGGCGCGGAGGTACGCAGTATTTT
TRBV2	NA	TRBJ1-5	NA	CASSGERDNQPQHF	TGTGCCAGCAGTGGGGAACGGGACAATCAGCCCCAGCATTTT
TRBV28	TRBD1	TRBJ2-6	once	CASSLYKGTGPGANVLTF	TGTGCCAGCAGTTTATACAAAGGGACAGGGCCTGGGGCCAACGTCCTGACTTTC
TRBV2	NA	TRBJ1-5	NA	CASSEGTFYQPQHF	TGTGCCAGCAGTGAAGGGACATTCTATCAGCCCCAGCATTTT
TRBV18	NA	TRBJ1-2	NA	CASSPQASSNYGYTF	TGTGCCAGCTCACCTCAAGCTTCGAGCAACTATGGCTACACCTTC
TRBV7-8	TRBD1	TRBJ1-2	NA	CASSPAGTGESYGYTF	TGTGCCAGCAGCCCCGCCGGGACAGGGGAGAGCTATGGCTACACCTTC
TRBV9	NA	TRBJ1-1	NA	CASSAWTDMNTEAFF	TGTGCCAGCAGCGCCTGGACAGACATGAACACTGAAGCTTTCTTT
TRBV27	TRBD2	TRBJ2-7	NA	CASSFSGTTYEQYF	TGTGCCAGCAGTTTCTCCGGGACTACCTACGAGCAGTACTTC
TRBV7-2	NA	TRBJ2-7	NA	CASSAAGGLSYEQYF	TGTGCCAGCAGCGCGGCCGGGGGACTCTCCTACGAGCAGTACTTC
TRBV18	NA	TRBJ1-5	once	CASSPPSGDSNQPQHF	TGTGCCAGCTCACCACCCTCGGGTGATAGCAATCAGCCCCAGCATTTT